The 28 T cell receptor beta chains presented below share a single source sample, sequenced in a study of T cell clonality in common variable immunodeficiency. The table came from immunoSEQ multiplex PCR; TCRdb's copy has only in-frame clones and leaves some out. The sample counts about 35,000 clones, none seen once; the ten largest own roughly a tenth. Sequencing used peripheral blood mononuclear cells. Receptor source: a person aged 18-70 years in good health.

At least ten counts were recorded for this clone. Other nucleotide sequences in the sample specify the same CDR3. CDR3 DNA, as far as it was read: TGCAGTGCTCGAATAGCGGGAGGGAGGGAGACC. Translating it yields CSARIAGGRET. The CDR3 as a whole reads CSARIAGGRETQYF. The rearrangement uses TRBV20-1 and TRBJ2-5; 11 bases are a match to TRBD2. The read halts 3 residues ahead of the CDR3 end, with the missing end drawn from the germline J gene. CDR3 size: 14 residues. Germline-derived CDR1 and CDR2 are DFQATT and SNEGSKA (reference sequence). The trim removed 5 bases at V and 5 bases at J, leaving 7 bases unmatched.

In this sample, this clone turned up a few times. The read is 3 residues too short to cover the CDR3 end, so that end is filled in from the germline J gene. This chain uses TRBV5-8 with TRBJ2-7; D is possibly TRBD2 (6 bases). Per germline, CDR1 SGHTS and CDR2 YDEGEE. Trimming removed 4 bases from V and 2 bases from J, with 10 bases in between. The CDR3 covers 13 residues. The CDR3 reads CASSPPGAYEQYF. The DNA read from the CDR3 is TGTGCCAGCAGCCCTCCGGGGGCCTACGAG.

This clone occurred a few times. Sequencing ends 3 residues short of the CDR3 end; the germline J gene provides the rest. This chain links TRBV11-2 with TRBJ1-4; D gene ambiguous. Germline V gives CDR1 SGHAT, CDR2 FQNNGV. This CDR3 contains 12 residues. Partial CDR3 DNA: TGTGCCAGCAGCTTTTCAGAATCAGAA. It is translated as CASSFSESE. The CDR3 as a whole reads CASSFSESELFF.

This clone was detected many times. CDR3: CASSLQGNTEAFF. The CDR3 bases that were read are TGTGCCAGCAGCTTACAGGGGAACACTGAA. This rearrangement joins TRBV5-6 to TRBJ1-1; D might be TRBD1 (6 bases). The CDR3 end lies 3 residues beyond the end of the read and is filled in from the germline J gene. The germline CDR1 and CDR2 sequences are SGHDT and YYEEEE. This CDR3 has 13 residues. The ends were cut back, 2 bases at V and 1 base at J, with 6 bases in the middle. Full variable domain (outside the CDR3, taken from reference TRBV5-6 and TRBJ1-1): DAGVTQSPTHLIKTRGQQVTLRCSPKSGHDTVSWYQQALGQGPQFIFQYYEEEERQRGNFPDRFSGHQFPNYSSELNVNALLLGDSALYLCASSLQGNTEAFFGQGTRLTVV.

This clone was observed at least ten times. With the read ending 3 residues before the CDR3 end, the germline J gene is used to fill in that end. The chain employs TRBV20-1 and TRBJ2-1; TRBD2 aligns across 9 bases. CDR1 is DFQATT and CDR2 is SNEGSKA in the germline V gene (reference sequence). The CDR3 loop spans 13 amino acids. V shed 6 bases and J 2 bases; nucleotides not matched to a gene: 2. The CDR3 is CSARTSAYNEQFF. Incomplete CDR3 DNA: TGCAGTGCCAGGACTAGCGCCTACAATGAG.

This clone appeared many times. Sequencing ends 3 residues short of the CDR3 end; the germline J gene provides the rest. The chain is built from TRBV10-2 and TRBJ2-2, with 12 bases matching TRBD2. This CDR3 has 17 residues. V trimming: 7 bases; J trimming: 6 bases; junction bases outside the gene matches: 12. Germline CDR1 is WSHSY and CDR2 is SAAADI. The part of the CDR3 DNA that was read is TGCGCCAGCAAACTAGCGGGAGGATCTGGAGCCGCCGGGGAG. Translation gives CASKLAGGSGAAGE. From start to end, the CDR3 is CASKLAGGSGAAGELFF.

The CDR3 region is CASSSPGLADSSYEQYF. Incomplete CDR3 DNA: TGTGCCAGCTCGTCTCCGGGACTAGCGGATAGCTCCTACGAG. The rearrangement uses TRBV18 and TRBJ2-7, with 11 bases aligning to TRBD2. The read ends 3 residues early relative to the CDR3; the germline J gene fills the gap. V lost 6 bases, J lost 0 bases, and 10 bases stayed unmatched. CDR1 KGHSH and CDR2 LQKENI come from the germline V gene. The CDR3 runs to 17 residues.

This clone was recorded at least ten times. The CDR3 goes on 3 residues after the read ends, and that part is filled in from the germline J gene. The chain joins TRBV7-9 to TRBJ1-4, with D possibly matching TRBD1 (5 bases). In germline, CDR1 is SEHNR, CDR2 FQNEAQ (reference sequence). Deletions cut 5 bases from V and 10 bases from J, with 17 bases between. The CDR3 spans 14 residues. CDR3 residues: CASSNEGPSRKLFF. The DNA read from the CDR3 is TGTGCCAGCAGCAATGAGGGGCCCTCCAGAAAA.

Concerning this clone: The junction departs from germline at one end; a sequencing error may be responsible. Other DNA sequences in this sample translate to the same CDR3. The DNA read from the CDR3 is TGTGCCAGCGGGACAGCGGGAGGAAACACG. Translated, it gives CASGTAGGNT. The whole CDR3 protein reads CASGTAGGNTIYF. This chain joins TRBV19 and TRBJ1-3; 7 bases are shared with TRBD1. The observed sequence ends 3 residues before the CDR3 terminus, with the missing tail filled in from the germline J gene. Germline CDR1 LNHDA, CDR2 SQIVND (reference sequence). The CDR3 has 13 amino acids.

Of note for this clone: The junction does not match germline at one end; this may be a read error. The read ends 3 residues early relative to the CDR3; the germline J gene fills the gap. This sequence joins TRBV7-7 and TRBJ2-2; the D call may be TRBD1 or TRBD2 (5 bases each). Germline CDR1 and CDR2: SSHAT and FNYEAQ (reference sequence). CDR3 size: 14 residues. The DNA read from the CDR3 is TGTGCTAGCAGCTTAGCGCGAGGGGCCGGGGAG. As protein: CASSLARGAGE. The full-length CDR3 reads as CASSLARGAGELFF.

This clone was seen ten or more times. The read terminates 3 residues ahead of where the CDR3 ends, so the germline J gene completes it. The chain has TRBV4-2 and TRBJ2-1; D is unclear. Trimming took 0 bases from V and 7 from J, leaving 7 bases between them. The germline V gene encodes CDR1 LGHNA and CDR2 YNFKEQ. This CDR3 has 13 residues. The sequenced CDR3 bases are TGTGCCAGCAGCCAAGATCTGTATAATGAG. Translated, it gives CASSQDLYNE. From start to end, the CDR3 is CASSQDLYNEQFF.

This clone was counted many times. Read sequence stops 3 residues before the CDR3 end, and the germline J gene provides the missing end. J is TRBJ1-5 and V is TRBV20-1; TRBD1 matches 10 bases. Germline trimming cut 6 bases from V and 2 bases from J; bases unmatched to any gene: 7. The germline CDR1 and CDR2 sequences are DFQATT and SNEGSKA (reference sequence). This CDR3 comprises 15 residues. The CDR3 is CSAARTGGGNQPQHF. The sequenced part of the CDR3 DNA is TGCAGTGCCGCCCGGACAGGGGGAGGCAATCAGCCC.

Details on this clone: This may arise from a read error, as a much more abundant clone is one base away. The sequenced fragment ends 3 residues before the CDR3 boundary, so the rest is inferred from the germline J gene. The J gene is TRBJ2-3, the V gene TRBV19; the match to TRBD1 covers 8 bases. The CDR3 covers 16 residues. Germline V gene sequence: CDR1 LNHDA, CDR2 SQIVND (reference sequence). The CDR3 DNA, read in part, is TGTGCCAGTAGTTTTGGCGACAGGGGCAATCAATCGCCG. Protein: CASSFGDRGNQSP. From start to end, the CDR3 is CASSFGDRGNQSPQYF.

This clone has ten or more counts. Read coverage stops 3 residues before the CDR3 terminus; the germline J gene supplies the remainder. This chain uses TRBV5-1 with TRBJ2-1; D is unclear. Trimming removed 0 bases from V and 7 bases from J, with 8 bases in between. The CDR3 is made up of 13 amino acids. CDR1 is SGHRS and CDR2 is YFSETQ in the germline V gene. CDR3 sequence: CASSLDPGNEQFF. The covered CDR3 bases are TGCGCCAGCAGCTTGGACCCCGGTAATGAG.

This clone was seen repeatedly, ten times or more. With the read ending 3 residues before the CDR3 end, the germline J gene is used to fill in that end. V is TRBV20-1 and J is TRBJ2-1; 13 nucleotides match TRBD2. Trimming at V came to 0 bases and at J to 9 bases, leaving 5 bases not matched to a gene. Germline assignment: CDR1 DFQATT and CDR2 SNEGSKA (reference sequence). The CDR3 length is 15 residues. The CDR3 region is CSAREGTSGMSEQFF. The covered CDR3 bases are TGCAGTGCTAGAGAAGGGACTAGCGGGATGAGTGAG.

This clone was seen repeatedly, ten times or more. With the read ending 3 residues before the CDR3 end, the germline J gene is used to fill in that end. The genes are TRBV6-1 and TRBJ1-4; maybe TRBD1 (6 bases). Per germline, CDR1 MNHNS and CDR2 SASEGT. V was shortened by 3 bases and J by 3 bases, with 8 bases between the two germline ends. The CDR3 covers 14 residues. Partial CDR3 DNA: TGTGCCAGCAGTGAGGGGGCCTCTAATGAAAAA. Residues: CASSEGASNEK. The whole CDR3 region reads CASSEGASNEKLFF.

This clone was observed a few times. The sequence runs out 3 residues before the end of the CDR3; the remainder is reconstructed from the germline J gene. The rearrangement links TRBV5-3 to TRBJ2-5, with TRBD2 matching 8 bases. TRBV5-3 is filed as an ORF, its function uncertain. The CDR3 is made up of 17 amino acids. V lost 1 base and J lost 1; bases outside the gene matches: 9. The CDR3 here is CARSLTSGKRAQETQYF. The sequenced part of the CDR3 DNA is TGTGCCAGAAGCTTGACTAGCGGAAAAAGGGCCCAAGAGACC.

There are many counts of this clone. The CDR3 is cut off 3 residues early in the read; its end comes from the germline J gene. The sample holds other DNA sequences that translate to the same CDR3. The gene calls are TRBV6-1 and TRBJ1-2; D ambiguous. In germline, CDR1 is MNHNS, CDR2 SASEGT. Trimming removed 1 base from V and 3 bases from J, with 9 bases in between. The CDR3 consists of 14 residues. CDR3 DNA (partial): TGTGCCAGCAGTGAAGGGACTGTTTACTATGGC. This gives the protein CASSEGTVYYG. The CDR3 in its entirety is CASSEGTVYYGYTF.

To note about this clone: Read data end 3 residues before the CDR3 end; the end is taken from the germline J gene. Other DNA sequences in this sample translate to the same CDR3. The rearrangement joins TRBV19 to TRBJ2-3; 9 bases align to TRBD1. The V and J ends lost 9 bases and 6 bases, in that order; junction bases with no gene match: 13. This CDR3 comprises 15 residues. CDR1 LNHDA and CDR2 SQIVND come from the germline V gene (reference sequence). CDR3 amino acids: CASQGGDRASDTQYF. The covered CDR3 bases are TGTGCCAGCCAGGGAGGGGACAGGGCGTCGGATACG. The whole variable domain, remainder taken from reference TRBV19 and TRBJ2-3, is DGGITQSPKYLFRKEGQNVTLSCEQNLNHDAMYWYRQDPGQGLRLIYYSQIVNDFQKGDIAEGYSVSREKKESFPLTVTSAQKNPTAFYLCASQGGDRASDTQYFGPGTRLTVL.

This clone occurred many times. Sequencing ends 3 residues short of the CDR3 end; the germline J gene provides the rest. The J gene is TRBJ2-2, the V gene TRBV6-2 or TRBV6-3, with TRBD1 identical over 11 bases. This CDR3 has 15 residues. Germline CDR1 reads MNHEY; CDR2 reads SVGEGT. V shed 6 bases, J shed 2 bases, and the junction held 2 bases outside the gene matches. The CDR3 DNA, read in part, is TGTGCCAGCAGAGGACAGGGGGCCAACACCGGGGAG. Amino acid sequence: CASRGQGANTGE. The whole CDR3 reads CASRGQGANTGELFF.

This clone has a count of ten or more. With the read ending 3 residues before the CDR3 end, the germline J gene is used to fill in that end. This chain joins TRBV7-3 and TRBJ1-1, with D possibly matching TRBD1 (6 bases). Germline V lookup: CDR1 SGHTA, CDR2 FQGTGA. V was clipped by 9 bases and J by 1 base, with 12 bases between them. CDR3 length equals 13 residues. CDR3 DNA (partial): TGTGCCAGTTCGCAGGGGCCGAACACTGAA. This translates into CASSQGPNTE. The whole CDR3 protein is CASSQGPNTEAFF.

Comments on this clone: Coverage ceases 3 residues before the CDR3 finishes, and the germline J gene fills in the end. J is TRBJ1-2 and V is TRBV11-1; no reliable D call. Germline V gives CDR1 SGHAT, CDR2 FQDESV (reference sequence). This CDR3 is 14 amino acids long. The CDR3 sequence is CASSPSQRAGGYTF. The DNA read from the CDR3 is TGTGCCAGCAGCCCCTCGCAAAGGGCTGGCGGC.

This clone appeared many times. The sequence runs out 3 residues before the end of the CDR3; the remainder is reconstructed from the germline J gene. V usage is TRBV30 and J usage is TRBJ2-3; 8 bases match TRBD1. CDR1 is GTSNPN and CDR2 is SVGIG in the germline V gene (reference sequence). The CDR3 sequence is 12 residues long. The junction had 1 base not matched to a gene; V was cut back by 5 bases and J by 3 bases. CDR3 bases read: TGTGCCTGGGACAGGGGAACAGATACG. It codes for CAWDRGTDT. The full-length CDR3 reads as CAWDRGTDTQYF.

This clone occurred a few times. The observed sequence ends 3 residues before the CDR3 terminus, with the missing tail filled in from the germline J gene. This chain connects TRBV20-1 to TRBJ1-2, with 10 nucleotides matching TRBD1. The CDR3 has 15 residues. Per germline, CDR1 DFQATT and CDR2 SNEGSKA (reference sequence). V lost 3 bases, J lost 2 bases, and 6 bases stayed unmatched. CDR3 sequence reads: CSARGTGQGNYGYTF. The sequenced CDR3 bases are TGCAGTGCTAGGGGGACGGGACAGGGGAACTATGGC.

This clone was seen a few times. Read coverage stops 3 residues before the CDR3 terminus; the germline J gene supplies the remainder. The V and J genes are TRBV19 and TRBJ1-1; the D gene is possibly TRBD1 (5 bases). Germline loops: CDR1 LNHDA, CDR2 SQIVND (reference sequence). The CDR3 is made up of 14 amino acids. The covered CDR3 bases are TGTGCCAGTAGTACACCGGCCGGGGGGGGGAAA. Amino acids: CASSTPAGGGK. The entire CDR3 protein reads CASSTPAGGGKAFF.

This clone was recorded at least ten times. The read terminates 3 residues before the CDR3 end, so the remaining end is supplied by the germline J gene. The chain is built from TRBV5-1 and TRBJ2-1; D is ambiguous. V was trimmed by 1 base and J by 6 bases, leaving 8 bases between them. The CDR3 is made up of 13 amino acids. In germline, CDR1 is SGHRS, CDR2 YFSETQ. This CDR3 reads CASSLMYSNEQFF. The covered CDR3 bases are TGCGCCAGCAGCTTGATGTATTCCAATGAG. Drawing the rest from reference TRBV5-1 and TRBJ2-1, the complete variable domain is KAGVTQTPRYLIKTRGQQVTLSCSPISGHRSVSWYQQTPGQGLQFLFEYFSETQRNKGNFPGRFSGRQFSNSRSEMNVSTLELGDSALYLCASSLMYSNEQFFGPGTRLTVL.

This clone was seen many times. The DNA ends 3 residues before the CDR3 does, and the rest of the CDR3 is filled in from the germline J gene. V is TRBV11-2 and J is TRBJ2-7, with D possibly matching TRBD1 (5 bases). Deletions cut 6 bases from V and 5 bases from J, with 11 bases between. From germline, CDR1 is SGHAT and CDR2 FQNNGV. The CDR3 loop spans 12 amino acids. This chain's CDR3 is CASSRGGDEQYF. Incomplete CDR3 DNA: TGTGCCAGCAGTAGGGGCGGAGACGAG.

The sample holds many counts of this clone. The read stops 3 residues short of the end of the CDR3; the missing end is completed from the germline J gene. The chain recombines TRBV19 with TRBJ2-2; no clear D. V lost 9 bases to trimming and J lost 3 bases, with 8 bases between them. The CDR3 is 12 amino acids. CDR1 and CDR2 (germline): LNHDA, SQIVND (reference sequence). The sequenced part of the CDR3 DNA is TGTGCCAGCCCGTCTGACACCGGGGAG. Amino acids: CASPSDTGE. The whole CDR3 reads CASPSDTGELFF.